This TCR beta chain derives from a study of blood T cell repertoires in COVID-19. Study at large: The United States, Italy and Spain provided the acute and convalescent COVID-19 samples. T cells, B-cell-depleted T cells, or PBMCs provided the cDNA or gDNA that served as material.

Participants were placed into cohorts based on the clinical history they reported. Methods used by the authors: Reference gene primers were amplified, and this amplification served to estimate nucleated cell counts. Sequencing used immunoSEQ multiplex PCR; TCRdb keeps in-frame clones, though not all of them. That table supplies the V and J calls and clone size; D and trimming were determined from the DNA. The table lists roughly 200,000 clones, 75% to 90% of them singletons. This clone has only one observation. Other DNA sequences in the same sample also yield this CDR3. This CDR3 has 12 residues. The germline V and J ends were trimmed by 1 base and 7 bases, with 7 bases remaining between them.

The receptor comes from a man aged 35-49 years who had recovered from COVID-19. Specimen: PBMCs or T cells enriched from blood (not recorded which). The J gene is TRBJ1-2, the V gene TRBV12-3 or TRBV12-4, with unresolved D. CDR3 in DNA: TGTGCCAGCAGTTTAGGGGGAGGTGGCTACACCTTC. As protein: CASSLGGGGYTF.